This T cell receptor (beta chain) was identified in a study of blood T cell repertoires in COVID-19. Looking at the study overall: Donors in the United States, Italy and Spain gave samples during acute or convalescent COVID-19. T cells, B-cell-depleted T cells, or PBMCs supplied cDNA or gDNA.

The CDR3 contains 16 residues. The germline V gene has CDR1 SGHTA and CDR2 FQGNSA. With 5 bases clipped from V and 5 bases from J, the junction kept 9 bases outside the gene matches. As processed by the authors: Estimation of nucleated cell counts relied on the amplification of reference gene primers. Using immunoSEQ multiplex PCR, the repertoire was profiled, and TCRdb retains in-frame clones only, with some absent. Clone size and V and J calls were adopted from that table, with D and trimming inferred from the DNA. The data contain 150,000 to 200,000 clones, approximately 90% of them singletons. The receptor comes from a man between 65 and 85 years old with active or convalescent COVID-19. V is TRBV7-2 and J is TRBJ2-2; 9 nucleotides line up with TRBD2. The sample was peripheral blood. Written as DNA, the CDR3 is TGTGCCAGCAGCGTAGGGACTAGCACTTCTACCGGGGAGCTGTTTTTT. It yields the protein CASSVGTSTSTGELFF. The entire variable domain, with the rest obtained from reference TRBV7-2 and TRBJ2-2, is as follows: GAGVSQSPSNKVTEKGKDVELRCDPISGHTALYWYRQSLGQGLEFLIYFQGNSAPDKSGLPSDRFSAERTGGSVSTLTIQRTQQEDSAVYLCASSVGTSTSTGELFFGEGSRLTVL.